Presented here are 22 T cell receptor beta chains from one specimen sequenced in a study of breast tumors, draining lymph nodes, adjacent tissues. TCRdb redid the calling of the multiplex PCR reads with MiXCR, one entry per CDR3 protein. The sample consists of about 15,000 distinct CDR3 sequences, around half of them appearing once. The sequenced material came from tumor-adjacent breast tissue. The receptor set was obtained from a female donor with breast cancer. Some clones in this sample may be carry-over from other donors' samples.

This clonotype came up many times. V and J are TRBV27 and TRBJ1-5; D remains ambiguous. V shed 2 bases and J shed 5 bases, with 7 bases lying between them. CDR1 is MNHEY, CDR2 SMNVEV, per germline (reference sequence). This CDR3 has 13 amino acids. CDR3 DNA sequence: TGTGCCAGCAGTTTACGGGCAGATCAGCCCCAGCATTTT. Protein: CASSLRADQPQHF.

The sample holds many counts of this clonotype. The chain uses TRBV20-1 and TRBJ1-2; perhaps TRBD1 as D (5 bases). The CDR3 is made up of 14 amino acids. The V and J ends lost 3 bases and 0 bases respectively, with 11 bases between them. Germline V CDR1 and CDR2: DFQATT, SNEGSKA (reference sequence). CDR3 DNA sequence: TGCAGTGCTAGGGGGGGGGGTACTAACTATGGCTACACCTTC. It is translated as CSARGGGTNYGYTF.

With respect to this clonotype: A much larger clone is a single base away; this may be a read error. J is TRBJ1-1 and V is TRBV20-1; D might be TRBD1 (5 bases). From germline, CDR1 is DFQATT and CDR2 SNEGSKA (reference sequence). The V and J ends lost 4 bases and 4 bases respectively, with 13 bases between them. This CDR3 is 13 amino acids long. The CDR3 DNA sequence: TGCAGTGCTACATGGACAATGAGCACTGAAGCTTTCTTT. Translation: CSATWTMSTEAFF.

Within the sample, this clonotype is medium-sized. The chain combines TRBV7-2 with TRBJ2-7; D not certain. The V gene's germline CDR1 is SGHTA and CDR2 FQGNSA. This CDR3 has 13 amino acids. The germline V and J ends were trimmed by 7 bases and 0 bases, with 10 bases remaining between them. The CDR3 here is CASMLTFSYEQYF. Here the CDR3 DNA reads TGTGCCAGCATGTTGACCTTCTCCTACGAGCAGTACTTC.

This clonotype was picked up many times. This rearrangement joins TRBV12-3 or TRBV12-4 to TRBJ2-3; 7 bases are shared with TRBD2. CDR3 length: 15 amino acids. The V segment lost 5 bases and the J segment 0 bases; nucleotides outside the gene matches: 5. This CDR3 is CASSILAFSTDTQYF. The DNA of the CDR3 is TGTGCCAGCAGTATACTAGCGTTTAGCACAGATACGCAGTATTTT.

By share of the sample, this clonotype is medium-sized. The CDR3 DNA reads as TGTGCCGGAAGGATTAGCCTCTACGAGCAGTACTTC. This encodes CAGRISLYEQYF. The chain uses TRBV19 and TRBJ2-7; D remains ambiguous. The length of the CDR3 is 12 residues. V lost 11 bases to trimming and J lost 3 bases, with 14 bases between them. Germline lookup yields CDR1 LNHDA and CDR2 SQIVND (reference sequence).

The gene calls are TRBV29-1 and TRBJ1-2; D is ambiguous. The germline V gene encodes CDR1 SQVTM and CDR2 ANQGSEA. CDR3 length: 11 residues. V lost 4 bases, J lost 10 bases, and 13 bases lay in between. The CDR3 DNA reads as TGCAGCGTTGCATTTATTCGGGACTACACCTTC. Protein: CSVAFIRDYTF.

The CDR3 nucleotides read TGTGCCAGCAGCCTGACTAGCGGGAGTTATGAGCAGTTCTTC. Amino acid sequence: CASSLTSGSYEQFF. The chain employs TRBV7-2 and TRBJ2-1; the match to TRBD2 covers 12 bases. The CDR3 length is 14 residues. The ends lost 5 bases at V and 8 bases at J; junction bases unmatched: 4. From germline, CDR1 is SGHTA and CDR2 FQGNSA.

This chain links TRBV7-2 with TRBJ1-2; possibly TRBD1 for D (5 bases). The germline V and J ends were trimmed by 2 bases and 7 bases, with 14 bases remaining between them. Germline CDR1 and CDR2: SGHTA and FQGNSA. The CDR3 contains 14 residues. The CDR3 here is CASSLNRRYSGYTF. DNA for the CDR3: TGTGCCAGCAGCTTAAACAGGAGGTACAGTGGCTACACCTTC.

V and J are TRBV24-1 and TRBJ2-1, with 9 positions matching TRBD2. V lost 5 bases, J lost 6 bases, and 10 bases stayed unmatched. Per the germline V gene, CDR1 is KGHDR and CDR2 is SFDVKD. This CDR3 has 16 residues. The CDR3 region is CATSGGLAGSFNEQFF. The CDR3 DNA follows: TGTGCCACCAGTGGAGGCCTAGCGGGAAGCTTCAATGAGCAGTTCTTC.

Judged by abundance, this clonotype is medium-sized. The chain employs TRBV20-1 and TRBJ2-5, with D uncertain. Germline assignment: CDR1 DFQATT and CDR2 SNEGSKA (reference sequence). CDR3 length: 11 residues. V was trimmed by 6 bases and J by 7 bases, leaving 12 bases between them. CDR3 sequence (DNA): TGCAGTGCCCCGAAAACGGGGACCCAGTACTTC. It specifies CSAPKTGTQYF.

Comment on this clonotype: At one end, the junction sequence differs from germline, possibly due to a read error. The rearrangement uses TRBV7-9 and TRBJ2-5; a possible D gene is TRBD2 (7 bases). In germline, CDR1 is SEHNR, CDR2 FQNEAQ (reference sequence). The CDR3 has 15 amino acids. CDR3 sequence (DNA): TGTACCAGCAGCCAAGGGGGGGGGGCCGGGGAGACCCAGTACTTC. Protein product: CTSSQGGGAGETQYF.

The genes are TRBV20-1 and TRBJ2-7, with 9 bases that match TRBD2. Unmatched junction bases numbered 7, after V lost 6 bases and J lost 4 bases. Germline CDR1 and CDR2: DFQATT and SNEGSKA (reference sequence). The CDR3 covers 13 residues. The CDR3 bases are TGCAGTGCGATTAGCGGGAGAGGATACGAGCAGTACTTC. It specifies CSAISGRGYEQYF.

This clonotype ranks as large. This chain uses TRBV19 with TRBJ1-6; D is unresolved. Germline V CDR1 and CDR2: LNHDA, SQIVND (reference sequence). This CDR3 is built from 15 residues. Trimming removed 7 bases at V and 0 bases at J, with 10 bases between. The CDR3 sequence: CASKLQRSYNSPLHF. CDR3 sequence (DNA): TGTGCCAGTAAATTACAGCGCTCCTATAATTCACCCCTCCACTTT.

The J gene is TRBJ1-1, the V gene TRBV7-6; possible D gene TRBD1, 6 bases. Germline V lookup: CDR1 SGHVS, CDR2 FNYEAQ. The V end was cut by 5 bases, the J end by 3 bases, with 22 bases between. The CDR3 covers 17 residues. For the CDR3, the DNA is TGTGCCAGCAGCCGCAACAGGGCTGGGGGGTCTGACACTGAAGCTTTCTTT. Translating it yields CASSRNRAGGSDTEAFF.

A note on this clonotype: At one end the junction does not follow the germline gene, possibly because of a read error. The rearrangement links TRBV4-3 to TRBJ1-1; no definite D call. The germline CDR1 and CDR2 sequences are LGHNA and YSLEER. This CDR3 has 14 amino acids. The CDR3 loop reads CASSNSWQNTEALF. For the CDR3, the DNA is TGCGCCAGCAGCAATAGTTGGCAAAACACTGAAGCTTTGTTT.

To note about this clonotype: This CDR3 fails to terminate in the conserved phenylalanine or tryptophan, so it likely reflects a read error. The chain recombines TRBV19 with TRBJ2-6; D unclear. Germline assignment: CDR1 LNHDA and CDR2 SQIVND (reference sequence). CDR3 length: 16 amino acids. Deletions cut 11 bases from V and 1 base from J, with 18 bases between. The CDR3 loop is CASMRASFSGANVLTS. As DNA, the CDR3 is TGTGCCTCGATGCGAGCCTCCTTTTCTGGGGCCAACGTCCTGACTTCC.

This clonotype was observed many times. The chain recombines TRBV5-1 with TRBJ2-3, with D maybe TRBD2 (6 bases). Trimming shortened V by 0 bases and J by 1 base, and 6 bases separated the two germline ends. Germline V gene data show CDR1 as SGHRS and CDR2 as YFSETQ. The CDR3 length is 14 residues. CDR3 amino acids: CASSLGGGTDTQYF. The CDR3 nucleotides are TGCGCCAGCAGCTTGGGGGGGGGCACAGATACGCAGTATTTT.

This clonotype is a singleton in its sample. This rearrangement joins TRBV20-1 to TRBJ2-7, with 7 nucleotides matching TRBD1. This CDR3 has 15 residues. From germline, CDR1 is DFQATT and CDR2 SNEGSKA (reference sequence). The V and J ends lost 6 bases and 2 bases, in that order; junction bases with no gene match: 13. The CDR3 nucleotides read TGCAGTGCGGATTACAGGGGAGAGAGGACCTACGAGCAGTACTTC. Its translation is CSADYRGERTYEQYF.

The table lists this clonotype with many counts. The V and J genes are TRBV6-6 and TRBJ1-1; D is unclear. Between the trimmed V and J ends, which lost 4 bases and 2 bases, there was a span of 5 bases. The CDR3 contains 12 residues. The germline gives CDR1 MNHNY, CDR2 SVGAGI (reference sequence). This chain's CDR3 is CASSSQNTEAFF. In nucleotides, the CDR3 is TGTGCCAGCAGTTCTCAAAACACTGAAGCTTTCTTT.

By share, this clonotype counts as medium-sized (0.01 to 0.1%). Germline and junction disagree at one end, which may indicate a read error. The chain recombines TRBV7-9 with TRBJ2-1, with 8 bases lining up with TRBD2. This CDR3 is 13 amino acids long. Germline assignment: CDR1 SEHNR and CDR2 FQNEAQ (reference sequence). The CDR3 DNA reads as TGTGCCAGCACCTTAGCGGGATTGAATGAGCAGTTCTTC. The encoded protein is CASTLAGLNEQFF.

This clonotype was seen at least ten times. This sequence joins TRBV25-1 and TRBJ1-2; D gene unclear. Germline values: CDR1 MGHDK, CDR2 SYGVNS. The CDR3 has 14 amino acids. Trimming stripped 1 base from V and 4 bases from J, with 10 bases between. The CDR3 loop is CASSELLAVYGYTF. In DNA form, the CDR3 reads TGTGCCAGCAGTGAATTACTGGCAGTCTATGGCTACACCTTC.